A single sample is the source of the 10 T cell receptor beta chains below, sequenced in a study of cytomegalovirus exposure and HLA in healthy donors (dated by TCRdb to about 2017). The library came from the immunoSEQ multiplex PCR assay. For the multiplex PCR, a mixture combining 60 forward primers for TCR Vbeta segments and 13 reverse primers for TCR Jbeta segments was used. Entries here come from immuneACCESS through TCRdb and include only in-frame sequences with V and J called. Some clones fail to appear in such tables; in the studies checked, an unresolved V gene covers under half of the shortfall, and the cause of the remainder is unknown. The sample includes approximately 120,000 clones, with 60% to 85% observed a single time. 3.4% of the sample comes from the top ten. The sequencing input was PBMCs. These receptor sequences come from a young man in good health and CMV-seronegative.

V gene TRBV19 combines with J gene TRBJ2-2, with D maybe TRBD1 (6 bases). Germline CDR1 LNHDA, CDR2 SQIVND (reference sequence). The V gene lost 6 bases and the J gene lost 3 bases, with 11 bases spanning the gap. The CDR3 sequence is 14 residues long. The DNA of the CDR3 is TGTGCCAGTAGCAGGGGATCATACACCGGGGAGCTGTTTTTT. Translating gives CASSRGSYTGELFF.

DNA for the CDR3: TGTGCCAGCAGTGAATGGTTACAGGGGCCCTATGGCTACACCTTC. It codes for CASSEWLQGPYGYTF. The rearrangement joins TRBV6-1 to TRBJ1-2, with 7 positions matching TRBD1. Germline CDR1 and CDR2: MNHNS and SASEGT. This CDR3 contains 15 residues. The V and J ends lost 2 bases and 4 bases, in that order; junction bases with no gene match: 7.

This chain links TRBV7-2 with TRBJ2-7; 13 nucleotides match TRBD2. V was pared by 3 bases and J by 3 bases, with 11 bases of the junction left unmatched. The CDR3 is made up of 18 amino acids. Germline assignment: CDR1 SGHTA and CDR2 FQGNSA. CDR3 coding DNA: TGTGCCAGCAGCTTCCTCCCGGGACTAGCGGGGTCCTTCTACGAGCAGTACTTC. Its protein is CASSFLPGLAGSFYEQYF.

The CDR3 DNA sequence: TGCGCCAGCAGCAAAGGGACAGGTATACAAGAGACCCAGTACTTC. Translated: CASSKGTGIQETQYF. The genes are TRBV5-1 and TRBJ2-5; 8 nucleotides line up with TRBD1. Germline V CDR1 and CDR2: SGHRS, YFSETQ. V lost 4 bases and J lost 2; bases outside the gene matches: 7. The CDR3 runs to 15 residues.

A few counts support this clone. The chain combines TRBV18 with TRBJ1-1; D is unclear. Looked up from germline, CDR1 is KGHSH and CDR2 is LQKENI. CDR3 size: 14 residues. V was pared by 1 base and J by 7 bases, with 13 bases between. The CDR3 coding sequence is TGTGCCAGCTCACCACAGGAAAGGGCGGGTGAAGCTTTCTTT. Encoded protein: CASSPQERAGEAFF. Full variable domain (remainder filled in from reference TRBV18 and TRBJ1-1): NAGVMQNPRHLVRRRGQEARLRCSPMKGHSHVYWYRQLPEEGLKFMVYLQKENIIDESGMPKERFSAEFPKEGPSILRIQQVVRGDSAAYFCASSPQERAGEAFFGQGTRLTVV.

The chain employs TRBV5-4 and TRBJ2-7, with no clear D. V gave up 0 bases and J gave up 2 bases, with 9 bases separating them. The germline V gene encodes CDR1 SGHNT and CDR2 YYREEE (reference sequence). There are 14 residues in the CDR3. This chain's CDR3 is CASSLDPSTYEQYF. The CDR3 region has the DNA TGTGCCAGCAGCTTGGACCCGAGTACCTACGAGCAGTACTTC.

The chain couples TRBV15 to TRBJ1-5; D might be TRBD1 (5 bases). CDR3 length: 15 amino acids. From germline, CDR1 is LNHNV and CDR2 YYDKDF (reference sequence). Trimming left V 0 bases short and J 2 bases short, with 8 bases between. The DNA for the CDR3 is TGTGCCACCAGCAGAGATGGGGGGGGCAATCAGCCCCAGCATTTT. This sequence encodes CATSRDGGGNQPQHF.

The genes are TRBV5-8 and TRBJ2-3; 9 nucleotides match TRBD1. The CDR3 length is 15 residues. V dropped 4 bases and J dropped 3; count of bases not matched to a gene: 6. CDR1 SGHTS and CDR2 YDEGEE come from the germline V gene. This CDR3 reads CASSPGTGNTDTQYF. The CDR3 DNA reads TGTGCCAGCAGCCCCGGGACAGGGAATACAGATACGCAGTATTTT.

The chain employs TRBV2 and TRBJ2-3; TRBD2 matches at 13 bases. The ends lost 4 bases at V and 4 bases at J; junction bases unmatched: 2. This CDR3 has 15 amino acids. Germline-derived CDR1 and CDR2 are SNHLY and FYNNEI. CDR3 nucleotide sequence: TGTGCCAGCAGTGGACTAGCGGGGGGTGCAGATACGCAGTATTTT. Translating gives CASSGLAGGADTQYF.

The CDR3 region is CASSFRGRGLWNTEAFF. The DNA for the CDR3 is TGTGCCAGCAGTTTCCGGGGCAGGGGGCTATGGAACACTGAAGCTTTCTTT. The chain links TRBV27 to TRBJ1-1; 8 bases match TRBD1. After removal of 3 bases from V and 1 base from J, the junction contained 10 bases not matched to a gene. CDR1 and CDR2 (germline): MNHEY, SMNVEV (reference sequence). CDR3 length equals 17 residues.